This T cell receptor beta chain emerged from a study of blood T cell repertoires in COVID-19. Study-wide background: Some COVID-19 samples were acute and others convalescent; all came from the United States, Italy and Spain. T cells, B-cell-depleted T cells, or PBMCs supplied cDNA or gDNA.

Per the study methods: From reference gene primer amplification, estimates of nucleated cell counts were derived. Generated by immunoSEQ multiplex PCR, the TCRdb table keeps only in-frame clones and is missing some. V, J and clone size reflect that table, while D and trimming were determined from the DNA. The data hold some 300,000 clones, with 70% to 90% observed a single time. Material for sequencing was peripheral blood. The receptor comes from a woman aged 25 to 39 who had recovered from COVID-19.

The CDR3 DNA reads as TGTGCCAGCAGTCTGGGGACAGGGGGCCCCACAGATACGCAGTATTTT. This translates into CASSLGTGGPTDTQYF. The chain has TRBV28 and TRBJ2-3, with 12 bases fitting TRBD1. The germline V gene encodes CDR1 MDHEN and CDR2 SYDVKM. V lost 5 bases and J lost 2; bases outside the gene matches: 5. The CDR3 is made up of 16 amino acids.